This T cell receptor beta chain is drawn from a study of T cells expressing NK-cell markers. Study-level background: It was from sorted CD3+CD56+NKG2C+, CD3+CD56+NKG2C- and CD3+CD56-NKG2C+ T cells that TCR beta repertoires came. Seven sequenced donors out of eight were HCMV-seropositive, one seronegative.

General study points: Over 5 donors had dominant NKG2C+ clonotypes that comprised roughly 1.0-7.5% of their CD8+ T cells.

As for this clonotype: Its matching antigen is unknown.

Reanalyzing the 5' RACE reads, TCRdb keeps one entry per CDR3 protein, without DNA. Recorded for this sample: 150,000 to 160,000 distinct CDR3 sequences. This CDR3 is 17 amino acids long. Germline V gene data show CDR1 as SNHLY and CDR2 as FYNNEI. Sample: blood T cells: a sorted CD56 or NKG2C T cell subset, CD4+ or CD8+ T cells, or bulk PBMC T cells (not recorded which). The clonotype originates from a woman aged 45-65 years in good health. V usage is TRBV2 and J usage is TRBJ1-5; the TRBD1 assignment by TCRdb is unverifiable without DNA. The CDR3 sequence: CASNGIRDRGSNQPQHF.